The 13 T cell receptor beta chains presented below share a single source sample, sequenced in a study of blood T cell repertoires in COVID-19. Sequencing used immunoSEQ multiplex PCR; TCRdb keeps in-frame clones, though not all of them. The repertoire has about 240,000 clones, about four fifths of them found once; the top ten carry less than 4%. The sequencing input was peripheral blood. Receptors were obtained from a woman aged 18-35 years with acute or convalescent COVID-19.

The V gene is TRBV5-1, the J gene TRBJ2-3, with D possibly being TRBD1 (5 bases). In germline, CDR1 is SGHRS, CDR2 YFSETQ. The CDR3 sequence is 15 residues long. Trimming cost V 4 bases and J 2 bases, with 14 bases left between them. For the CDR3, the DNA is TGCGCCAGCAGCCCCGACAGCCTCCCCACAGATACGCAGTATTTT. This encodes CASSPDSLPTDTQYF.

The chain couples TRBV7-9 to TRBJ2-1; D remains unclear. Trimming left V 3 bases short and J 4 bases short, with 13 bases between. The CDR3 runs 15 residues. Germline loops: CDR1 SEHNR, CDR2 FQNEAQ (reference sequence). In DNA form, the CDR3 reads TGTGCCAGCAGCTTCCTCCTGCCAGATTACAATGAGCAGTTCTTC. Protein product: CASSFLLPDYNEQFF.

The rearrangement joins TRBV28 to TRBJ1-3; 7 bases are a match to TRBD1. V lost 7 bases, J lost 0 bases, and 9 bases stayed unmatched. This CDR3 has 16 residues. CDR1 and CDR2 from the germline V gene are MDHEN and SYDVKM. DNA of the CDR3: TGTGCCAGCATTAACGGACAGGCCCTCTCTGGAAACACCATATATTTT. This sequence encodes CASINGQALSGNTIYF. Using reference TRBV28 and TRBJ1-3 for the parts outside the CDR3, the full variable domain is DVKVTQSSRYLVKRTGEKVFLECVQDMDHENMFWYRQDPGLGLRLIYFSYDVKMKEKGDIPEGYSVSREKKERFSLILESASTNQTSMYLCASINGQALSGNTIYFGEGSWLTVV.

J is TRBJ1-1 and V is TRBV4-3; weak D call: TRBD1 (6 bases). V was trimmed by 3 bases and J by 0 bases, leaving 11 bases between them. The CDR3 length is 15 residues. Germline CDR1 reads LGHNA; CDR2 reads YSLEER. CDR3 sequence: CASSHMTGMNTEAFF. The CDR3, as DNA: TGCGCCAGCAGCCATATGACAGGCATGAACACTGAAGCTTTCTTT.

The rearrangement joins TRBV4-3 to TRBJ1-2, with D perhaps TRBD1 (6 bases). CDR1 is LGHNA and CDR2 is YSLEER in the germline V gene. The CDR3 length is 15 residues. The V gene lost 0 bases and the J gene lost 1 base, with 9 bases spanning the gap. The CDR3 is CASSQETGINYGYTF. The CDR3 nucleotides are TGCGCCAGCAGCCAAGAAACAGGGATTAACTATGGCTACACCTTC.

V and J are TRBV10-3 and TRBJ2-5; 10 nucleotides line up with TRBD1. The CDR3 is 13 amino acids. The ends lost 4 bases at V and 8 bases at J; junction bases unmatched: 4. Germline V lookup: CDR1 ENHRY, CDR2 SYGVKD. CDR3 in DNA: TGTGCCATCAGTGGGGGGACAGGGGTTACCCAGTACTTC. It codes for CAISGGTGVTQYF.

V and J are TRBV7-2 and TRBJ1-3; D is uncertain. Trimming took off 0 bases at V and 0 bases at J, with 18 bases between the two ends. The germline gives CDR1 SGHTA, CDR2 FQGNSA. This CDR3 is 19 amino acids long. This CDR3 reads CASSLASPGFSVSGNTIYF. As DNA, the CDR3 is TGTGCCAGCAGCTTAGCCAGCCCAGGTTTTTCGGTCTCTGGAAACACCATATATTTT. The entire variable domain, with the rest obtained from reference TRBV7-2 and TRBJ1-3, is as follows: GAGVSQSPSNKVTEKGKDVELRCDPISGHTALYWYRQSLGQGLEFLIYFQGNSAPDKSGLPSDRFSAERTGGSVSTLTIQRTQQEDSAVYLCASSLASPGFSVSGNTIYFGEGSWLTVV.

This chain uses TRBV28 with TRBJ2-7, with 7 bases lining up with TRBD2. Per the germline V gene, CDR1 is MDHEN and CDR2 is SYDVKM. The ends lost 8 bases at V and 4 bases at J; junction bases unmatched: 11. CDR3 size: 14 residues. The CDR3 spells CASRIAGAEYEQYF. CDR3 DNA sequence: TGTGCCAGCCGAATAGCGGGCGCGGAATACGAGCAGTACTTC.

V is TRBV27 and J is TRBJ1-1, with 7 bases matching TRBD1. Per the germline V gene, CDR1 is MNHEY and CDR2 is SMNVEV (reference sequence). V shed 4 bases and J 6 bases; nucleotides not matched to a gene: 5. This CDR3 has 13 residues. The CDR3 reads CASSSPGTAEAFF. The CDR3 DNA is TGTGCCAGCAGTTCCCCCGGGACAGCTGAAGCTTTCTTT.

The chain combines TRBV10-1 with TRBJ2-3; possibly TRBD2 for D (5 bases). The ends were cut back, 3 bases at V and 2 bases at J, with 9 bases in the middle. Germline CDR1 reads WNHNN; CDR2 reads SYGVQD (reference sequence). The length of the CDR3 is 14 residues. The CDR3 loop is CASSDRGTTDTQYF. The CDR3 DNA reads TGCGCCAGCAGTGATCGGGGTACCACAGATACGCAGTATTTT.

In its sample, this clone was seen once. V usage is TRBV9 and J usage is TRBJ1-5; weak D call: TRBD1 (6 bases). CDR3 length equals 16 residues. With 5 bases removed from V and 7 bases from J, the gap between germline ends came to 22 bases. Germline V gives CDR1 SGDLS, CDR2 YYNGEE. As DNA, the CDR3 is TGTGCCAGCAGAGGCGCCCTGGACAGTGAAGGACAGCCCCAGCATTTT. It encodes CASRGALDSEGQPQHF.

As DNA, the CDR3 is TGTGCCAGCAGTTTAAAGGTAGACTACTACGAGCAGTACTTC. This gives the protein CASSLKVDYYEQYF. The genes are TRBV28 and TRBJ2-7; weak D call: TRBD2 (5 bases). This CDR3 has 14 amino acids. Trimming cost V 2 bases and J 3 bases, with 11 bases left between them. From germline, CDR1 is MDHEN and CDR2 SYDVKM.

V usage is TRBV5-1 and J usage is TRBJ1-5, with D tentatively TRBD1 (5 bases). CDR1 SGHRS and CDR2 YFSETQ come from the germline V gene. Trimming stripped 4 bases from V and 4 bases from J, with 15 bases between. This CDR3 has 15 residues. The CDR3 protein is CASSPGDGSNQPQHF. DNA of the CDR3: TGCGCCAGCAGCCCGGGGGACGGTAGTAATCAGCCCCAGCATTTT.